This T cell receptor (beta chain) was captured in a study of human T cells and chemical hapten exposure. Time point here: patch test 1, 2 weeks after DPC sensitization. Treatment defined: therapeutic diphenylcyclopropenone sensitization with weekly scalp DPC. Broader study findings: The donors suffered from alopecia, so their immune response may not match that of healthy people.

A remark on this clonotype: The antigen is not known.

V shed 3 bases, J shed 2 bases, and the junction held 8 bases outside the gene matches. CDR3 size: 15 residues. Germline lookup yields CDR1 DFQATT and CDR2 SNEGSKA (reference sequence). Attachment of unique molecular identifiers to individual cDNA molecules was performed in the library. TCRdb passed the RACE reads through MiXCR, listing each CDR3 protein once. Of approximately 350,000 distinct CDR3 sequences listed, around 7% are singletons. The source is a woman younger than 35 with alopecia areata. Some clones in this sample may be carry-over from other donors' samples. The gene calls are TRBV20-1 and TRBJ2-7, with 9 bases fitting TRBD2. Sequenced here: whole blood, sampled in connection with sensitization to the hapten diphenylcyclopropenone (DPC). The CDR3 here is CSASYPLAGPYEQYF. The CDR3 DNA is TGCAGTGCTAGCTACCCCCTAGCGGGGCCCTACGAGCAGTACTTC.